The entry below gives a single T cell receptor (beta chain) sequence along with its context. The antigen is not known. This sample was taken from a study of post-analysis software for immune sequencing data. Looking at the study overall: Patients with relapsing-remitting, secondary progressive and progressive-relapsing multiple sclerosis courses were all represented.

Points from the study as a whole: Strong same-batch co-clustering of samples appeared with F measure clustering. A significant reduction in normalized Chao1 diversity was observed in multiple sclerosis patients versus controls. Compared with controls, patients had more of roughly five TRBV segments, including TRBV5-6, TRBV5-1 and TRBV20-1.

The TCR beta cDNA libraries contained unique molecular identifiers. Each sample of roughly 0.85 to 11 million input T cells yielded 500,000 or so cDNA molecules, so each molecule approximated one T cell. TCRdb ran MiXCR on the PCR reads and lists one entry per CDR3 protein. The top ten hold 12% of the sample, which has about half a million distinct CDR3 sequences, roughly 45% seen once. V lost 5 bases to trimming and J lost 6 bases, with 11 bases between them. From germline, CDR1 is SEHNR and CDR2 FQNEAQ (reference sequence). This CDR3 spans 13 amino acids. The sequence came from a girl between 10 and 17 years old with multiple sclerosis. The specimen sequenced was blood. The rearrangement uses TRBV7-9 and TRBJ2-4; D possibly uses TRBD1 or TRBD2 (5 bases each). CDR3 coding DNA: TGTGCCAGCAGCCCCCGGGACCTAAACATTCAGTACTTC. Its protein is CASSPRDLNIQYF.